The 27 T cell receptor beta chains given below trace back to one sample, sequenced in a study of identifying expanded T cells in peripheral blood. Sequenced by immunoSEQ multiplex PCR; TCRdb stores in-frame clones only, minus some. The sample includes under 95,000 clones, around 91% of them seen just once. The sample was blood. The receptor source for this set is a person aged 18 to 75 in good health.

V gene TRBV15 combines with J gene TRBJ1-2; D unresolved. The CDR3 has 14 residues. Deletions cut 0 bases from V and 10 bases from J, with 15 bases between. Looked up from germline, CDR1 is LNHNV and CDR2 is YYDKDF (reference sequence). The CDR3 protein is CATSRDPQVKNYTF. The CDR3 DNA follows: TGTGCCACCAGCAGAGATCCCCAGGTCAAGAACTACACCTTC.

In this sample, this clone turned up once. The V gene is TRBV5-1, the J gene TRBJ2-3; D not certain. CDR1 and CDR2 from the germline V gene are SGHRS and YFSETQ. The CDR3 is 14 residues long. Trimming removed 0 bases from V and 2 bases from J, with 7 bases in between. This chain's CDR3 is CASSLEEYTDTQYF. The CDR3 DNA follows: TGCGCCAGCAGCTTGGAGGAATACACAGATACGCAGTATTTT.

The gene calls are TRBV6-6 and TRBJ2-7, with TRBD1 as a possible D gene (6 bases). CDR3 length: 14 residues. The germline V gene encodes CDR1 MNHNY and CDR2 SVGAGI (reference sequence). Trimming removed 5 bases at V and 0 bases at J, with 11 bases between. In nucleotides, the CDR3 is TGTGCCAGCAGTATAGGACAGAACTCCTACGAGCAGTACTTC. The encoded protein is CASSIGQNSYEQYF.

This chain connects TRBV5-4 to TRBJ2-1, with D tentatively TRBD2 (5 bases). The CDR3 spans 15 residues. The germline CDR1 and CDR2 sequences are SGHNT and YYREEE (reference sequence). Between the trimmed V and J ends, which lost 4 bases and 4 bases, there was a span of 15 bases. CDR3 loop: CASSRTPGIYNEQFF. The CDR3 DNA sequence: TGTGCCAGCAGCCGGACCCCGGGGATTTACAATGAGCAGTTCTTC. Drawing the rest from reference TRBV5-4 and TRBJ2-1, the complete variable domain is ETGVTQSPTHLIKTRGQQVTLRCSSQSGHNTVSWYQQALGQGPQFIFQYYREEENGRGNFPPRFSGLQFPNYSSELNVNALELDDSALYLCASSRTPGIYNEQFFGPGTRLTVL.

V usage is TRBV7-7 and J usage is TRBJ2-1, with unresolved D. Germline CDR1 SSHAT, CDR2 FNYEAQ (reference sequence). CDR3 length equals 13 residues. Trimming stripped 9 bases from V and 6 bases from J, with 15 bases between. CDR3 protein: CASRKLGSNEQFF. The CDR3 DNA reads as TGTGCCAGTCGAAAATTAGGTAGCAATGAGCAGTTCTTC.

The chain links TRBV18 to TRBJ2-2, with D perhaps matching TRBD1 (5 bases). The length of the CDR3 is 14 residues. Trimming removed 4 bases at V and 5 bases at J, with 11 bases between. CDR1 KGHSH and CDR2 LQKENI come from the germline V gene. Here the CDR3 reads CASSRPSGTGELFF. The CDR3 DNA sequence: TGTGCCAGCTCACGACCGTCAGGGACCGGGGAGCTGTTTTTT.

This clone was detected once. This chain's CDR3 is CASSLEVGNTDTQYF. In DNA form, the CDR3 reads TGTGCCAGCAGCTTAGAAGTCGGAAACACAGATACGCAGTATTTT. The chain has TRBV7-6 and TRBJ2-3; D is uncertain. The CDR3 is 15 amino acids. The germline V gene has CDR1 SGHVS and CDR2 FNYEAQ. Between the trimmed V and J ends, which lost 1 base and 2 bases, there was a span of 10 bases.

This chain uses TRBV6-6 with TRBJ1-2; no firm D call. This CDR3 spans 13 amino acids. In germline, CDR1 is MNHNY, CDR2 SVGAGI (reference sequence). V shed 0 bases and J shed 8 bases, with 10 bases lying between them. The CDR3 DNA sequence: TGTGCCAGCAGTTACTCGGGAGGGTACGGCTACACCTTC. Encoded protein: CASSYSGGYGYTF.

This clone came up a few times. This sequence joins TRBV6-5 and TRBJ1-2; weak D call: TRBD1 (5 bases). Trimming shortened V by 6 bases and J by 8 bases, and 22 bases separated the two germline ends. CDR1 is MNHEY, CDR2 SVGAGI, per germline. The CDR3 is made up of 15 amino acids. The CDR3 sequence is CASSSGTILGRGYTF. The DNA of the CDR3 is TGTGCCAGCAGCAGCGGGACGATTCTTGGGCGAGGCTACACCTTC.

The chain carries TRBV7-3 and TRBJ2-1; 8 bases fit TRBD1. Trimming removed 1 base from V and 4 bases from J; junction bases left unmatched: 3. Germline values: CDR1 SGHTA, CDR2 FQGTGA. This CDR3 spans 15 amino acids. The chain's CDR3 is CASSLMGTGYNEQFF. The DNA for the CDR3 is TGTGCCAGCAGCTTAATGGGGACAGGTTACAATGAGCAGTTCTTC.

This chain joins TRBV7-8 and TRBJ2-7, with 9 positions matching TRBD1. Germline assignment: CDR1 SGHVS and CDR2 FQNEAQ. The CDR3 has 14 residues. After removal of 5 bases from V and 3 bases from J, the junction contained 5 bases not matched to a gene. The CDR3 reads CASSLDRGGYEQYF. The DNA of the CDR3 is TGTGCCAGCAGCCTTGACAGGGGGGGCTACGAGCAGTACTTC.

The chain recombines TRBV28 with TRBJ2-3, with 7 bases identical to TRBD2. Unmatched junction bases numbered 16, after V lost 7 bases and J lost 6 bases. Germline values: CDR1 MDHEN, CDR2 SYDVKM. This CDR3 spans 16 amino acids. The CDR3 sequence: CASTTYGAGASDTQYF. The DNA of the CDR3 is TGTGCCAGCACCACATACGGCGCGGGAGCATCGGATACGCAGTATTTT. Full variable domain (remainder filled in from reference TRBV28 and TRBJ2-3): DVKVTQSSRYLVKRTGEKVFLECVQDMDHENMFWYRQDPGLGLRLIYFSYDVKMKEKGDIPEGYSVSREKKERFSLILESASTNQTSMYLCASTTYGAGASDTQYFGPGTRLTVL.

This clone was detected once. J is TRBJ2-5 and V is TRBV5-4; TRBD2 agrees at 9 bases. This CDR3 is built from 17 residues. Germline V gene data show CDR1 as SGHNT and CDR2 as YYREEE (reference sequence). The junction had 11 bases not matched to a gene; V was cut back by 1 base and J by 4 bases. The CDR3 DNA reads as TGTGCCAGCAGCTTGTTACTGGGTAGCGGGAGTGTAGAGACCCAGTACTTC. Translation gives CASSLLLGSGSVETQYF.

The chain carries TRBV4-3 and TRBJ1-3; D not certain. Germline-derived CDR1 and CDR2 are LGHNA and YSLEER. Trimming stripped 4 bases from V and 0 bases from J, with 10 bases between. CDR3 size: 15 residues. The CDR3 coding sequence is TGCGCCAGCAGCCCAGGACTACTCTCTGGAAACACCATATATTTT. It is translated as CASSPGLLSGNTIYF.

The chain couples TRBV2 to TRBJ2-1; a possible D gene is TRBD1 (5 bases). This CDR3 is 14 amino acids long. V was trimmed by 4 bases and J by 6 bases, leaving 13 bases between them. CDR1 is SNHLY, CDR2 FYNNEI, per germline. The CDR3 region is CASSGGGDVNEQFF. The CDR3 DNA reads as TGTGCCAGCAGTGGGGGCGGAGATGTCAATGAGCAGTTCTTC.

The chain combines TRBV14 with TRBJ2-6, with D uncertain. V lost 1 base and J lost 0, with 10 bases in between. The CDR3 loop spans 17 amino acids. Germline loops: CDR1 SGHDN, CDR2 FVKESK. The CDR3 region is CASSQVAVHSGANVLTF. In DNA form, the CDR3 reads TGTGCCAGCAGCCAAGTAGCCGTCCACTCTGGGGCCAACGTCCTGACTTTC.

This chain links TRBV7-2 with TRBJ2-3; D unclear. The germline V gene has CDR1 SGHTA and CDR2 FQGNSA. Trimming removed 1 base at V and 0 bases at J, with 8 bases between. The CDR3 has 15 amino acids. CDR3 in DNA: TGTGCCAGCAGCTTAGAGGCGGCAAGCACAGATACGCAGTATTTT. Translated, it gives CASSLEAASTDTQYF.

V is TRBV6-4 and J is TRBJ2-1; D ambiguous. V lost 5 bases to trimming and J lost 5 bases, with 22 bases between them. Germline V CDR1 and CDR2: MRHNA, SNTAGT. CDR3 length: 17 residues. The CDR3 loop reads CASSRTPFAIGNNEQFF. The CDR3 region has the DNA TGTGCCAGCAGTCGTACCCCTTTTGCTATCGGAAACAATGAGCAGTTCTTC.

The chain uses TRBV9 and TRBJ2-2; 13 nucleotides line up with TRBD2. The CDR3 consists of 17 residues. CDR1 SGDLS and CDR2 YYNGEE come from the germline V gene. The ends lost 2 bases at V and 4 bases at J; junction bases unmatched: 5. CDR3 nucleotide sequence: TGTGCCAGCAGCGTCGGACTAGCGGGAGTTGTCACCGGGGAGCTGTTTTTT. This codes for CASSVGLAGVVTGELFF.

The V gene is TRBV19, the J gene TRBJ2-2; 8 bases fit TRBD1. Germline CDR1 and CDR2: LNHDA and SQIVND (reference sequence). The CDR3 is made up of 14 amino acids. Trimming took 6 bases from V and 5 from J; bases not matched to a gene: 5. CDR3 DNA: TGTGCCAGTAGCGGACAGGGATATACCGGGGAGCTGTTTTTT. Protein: CASSGQGYTGELFF.

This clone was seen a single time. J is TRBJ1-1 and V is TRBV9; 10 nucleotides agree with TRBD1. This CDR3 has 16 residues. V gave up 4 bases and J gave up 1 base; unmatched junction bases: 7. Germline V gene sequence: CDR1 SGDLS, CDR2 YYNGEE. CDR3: CASSLGQGEGNTEAFF. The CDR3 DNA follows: TGTGCCAGCAGCCTTGGACAGGGGGAGGGGAACACTGAAGCTTTCTTT. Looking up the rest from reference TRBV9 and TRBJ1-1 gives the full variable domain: DSGVTQTPKHLITATGQRVTLRCSPRSGDLSVYWYQQSLDQGLQFLIQYYNGEERAKGNILERFSAQQFPDLHSELNLSSLELGDSALYFCASSLGQGEGNTEAFFGQGTRLTVV.

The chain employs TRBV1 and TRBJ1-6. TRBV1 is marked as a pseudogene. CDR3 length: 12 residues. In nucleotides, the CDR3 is TGCACCATCACGGCAGCTAATTCACCCCTCCACTTT. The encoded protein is CTITAANSPLHF.

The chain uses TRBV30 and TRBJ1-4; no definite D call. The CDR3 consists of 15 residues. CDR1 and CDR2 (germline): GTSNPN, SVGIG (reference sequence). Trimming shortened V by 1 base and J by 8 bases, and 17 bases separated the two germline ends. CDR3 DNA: TGTGCCTGGAGTGGTTTGGGAGGGAGGGAAGAAAAACTGTTTTTT. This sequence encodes CAWSGLGGREEKLFF.

This chain's CDR3 is CASSPPSYEQYF. As DNA, the CDR3 is TGTGCCAGCAGTCCTCCGTCATACGAGCAGTACTTC. This rearrangement joins TRBV7-2 to TRBJ2-7; D unresolved. V was trimmed by 6 bases and J by 4 bases, leaving 10 bases between them. In germline, CDR1 is SGHTA, CDR2 FQGNSA. The CDR3 is made up of 12 amino acids. The full variable domain, in which reference TRBV7-2 and TRBJ2-7 provide the parts outside the CDR3, is GAGVSQSPSNKVTEKGKDVELRCDPISGHTALYWYRQSLGQGLEFLIYFQGNSAPDKSGLPSDRFSAERTGGSVSTLTIQRTQQEDSAVYLCASSPPSYEQYFGPGTRLTVT.

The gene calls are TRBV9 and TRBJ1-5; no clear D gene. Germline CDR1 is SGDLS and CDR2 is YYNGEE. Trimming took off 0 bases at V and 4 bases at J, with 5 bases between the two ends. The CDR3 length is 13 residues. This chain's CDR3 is CASSVAQNQPQHF. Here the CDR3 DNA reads TGTGCCAGCAGCGTAGCACAGAATCAGCCCCAGCATTTT.

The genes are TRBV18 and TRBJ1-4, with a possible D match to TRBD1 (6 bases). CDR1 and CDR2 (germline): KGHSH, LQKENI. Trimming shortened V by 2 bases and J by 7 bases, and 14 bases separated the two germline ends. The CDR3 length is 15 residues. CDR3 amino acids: CASSPMGGPGEKLFF. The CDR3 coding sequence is TGTGCCAGCTCACCAATGGGGGGGCCAGGTGAAAAACTGTTTTTT.

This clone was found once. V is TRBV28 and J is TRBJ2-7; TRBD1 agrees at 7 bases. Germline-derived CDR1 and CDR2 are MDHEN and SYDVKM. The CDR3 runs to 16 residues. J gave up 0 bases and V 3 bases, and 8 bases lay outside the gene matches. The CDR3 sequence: CASSLGVTGISYEQYF. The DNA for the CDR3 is TGTGCCAGCAGTTTGGGGGTGACAGGGATCTCCTACGAGCAGTACTTC.